The clone carrying this T cell receptor (beta chain) was counted a few times. TCRdb processed the RT-PCR reads anew with MiXCR; each CDR3 protein has one entry. The sample includes about 74,000 distinct CDR3 sequences, about 26% of them seen just once. This CDR3 region has 16 residues. The V end was cut by 0 bases, the J end by 2 bases, with 15 bases between. Germline V lookup: CDR1 DFQATT, CDR2 SNEGSKA (reference sequence). This sample was included in a study of patients and donors after allogeneic stem cell transplantation. This TCR came from a human donor who was either an allogeneic HSCT recipient or a stem cell or donor lymphocyte infusion donor (not recorded which). It is not recorded whose cells these are; they may come from a transplant donor. The sequenced sample consisted of blood, either unsorted or a sorted T cell fraction (not recorded which). This chain joins TRBV20-1 and TRBJ2-3, with D perhaps matching TRBD1 or TRBD2 (5 bases each). Here the CDR3 DNA reads TGCAGTGCTAGAGATCGGGGCAGGGCCTACACAGATACGCAGTATTTT. Amino acid sequence: CSARDRGRAYTDTQYF.